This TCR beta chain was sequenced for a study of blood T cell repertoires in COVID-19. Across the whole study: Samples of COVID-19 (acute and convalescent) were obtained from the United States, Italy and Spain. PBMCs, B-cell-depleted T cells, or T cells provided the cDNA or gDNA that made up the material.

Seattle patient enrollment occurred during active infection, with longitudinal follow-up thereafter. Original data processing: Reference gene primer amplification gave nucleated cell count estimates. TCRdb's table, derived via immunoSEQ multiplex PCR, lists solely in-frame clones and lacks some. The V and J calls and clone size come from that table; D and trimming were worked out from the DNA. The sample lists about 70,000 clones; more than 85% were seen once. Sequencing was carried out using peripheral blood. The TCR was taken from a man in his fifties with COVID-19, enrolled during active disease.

CDR3 coding DNA: TGTGCCTGGAGTGTAAGGTCAGGGGCCAGCTCCTACGAGCAGTACTTC. Residues: CAWSVRSGASSYEQYF. The chain combines TRBV30 with TRBJ2-7; the D gene is possibly TRBD1 (6 bases). The CDR3 runs 16 residues. Trimming took off 0 bases at V and 0 bases at J, with 15 bases between the two ends. Germline loops: CDR1 GTSNPN, CDR2 SVGIG (reference sequence).